These 11 T cell receptor beta chains were sequenced from one sample in a study of cytomegalovirus exposure and HLA in healthy donors. The PCR had 60 Vbeta and 13 Jbeta primers. Some clones are missing from TCRdb's copy, which holds only in-frame ones; the method was immunoSEQ multiplex PCR. In the table there are roughly 200,000 clones, about two thirds of which are singletons. Sequenced sample: PBMCs. All receptors derive from a man aged 40-49 years in good health and CMV-seropositive.

This chain connects TRBV28 to TRBJ1-2, with a tentative D call TRBD1 (5 bases). V lost 6 bases and J lost 6, with 20 bases in between. Germline lookup yields CDR1 MDHEN and CDR2 SYDVKM. The CDR3 is 15 amino acids. The CDR3 sequence is CASSPSVRTWDGYTF. In DNA, the CDR3 is TGTGCCAGCAGCCCCTCCGTGAGGACATGGGATGGCTACACCTTC.

This chain uses TRBV2 with TRBJ2-7; D is perhaps TRBD2 (6 bases). Germline V gene sequence: CDR1 SNHLY, CDR2 FYNNEI. CDR3 length: 13 residues. V was trimmed by 11 bases and J by 0 bases, leaving 14 bases between them. The CDR3 nucleotides read TGTGCCGGAGGGGCAGCAGCCTCCTACGAGCAGTACTTC. Translating it yields CAGGAAASYEQYF.

Only a few counts were recorded for this clone. The chain employs TRBV19 and TRBJ2-1; D may be TRBD2 (7 bases). The V gene's germline CDR1 is LNHDA and CDR2 SQIVND (reference sequence). V lost 9 bases and J 8 bases, leaving 23 bases between the germline ends. The length of the CDR3 is 15 residues. CDR3: CASLTYVGGAYEQFF. The CDR3 DNA reads TGTGCCAGCCTGACTTATGTGGGGGGGGCTTATGAGCAGTTCTTC.

This chain links TRBV7-2 with TRBJ1-5, with no clear D. From germline, CDR1 is SGHTA and CDR2 FQGNSA. This CDR3 has 13 amino acids. Deletions cut 5 bases from V and 6 bases from J, with 11 bases between. The chain's CDR3 is CASSQAHGQPQHF. CDR3 nucleotides: TGTGCCAGCAGCCAAGCGCATGGTCAGCCCCAGCATTTT.

The chain combines TRBV7-2 with TRBJ2-7; weak D call: TRBD1 (5 bases). V was clipped by 5 bases and J by 0 bases, with 11 bases between them. Germline CDR1 and CDR2: SGHTA and FQGNSA. This CDR3 spans 14 amino acids. This CDR3 reads CASSPQGNSYEQYF. The CDR3 nucleotides are TGTGCCAGCAGCCCGCAGGGTAACTCCTACGAGCAGTACTTC.

The genes are TRBV5-4 and TRBJ2-1, with 7 bases fitting TRBD1. Germline V gene sequence: CDR1 SGHNT, CDR2 YYREEE (reference sequence). V lost 4 bases to trimming and J lost 5 bases; unmatched junction nucleotides: 12. The CDR3 loop spans 16 amino acids. The CDR3 DNA sequence: TGTGCCAGCAGCCCGGACTCCGGGACAGAAGACAATGAGCAGTTCTTC. It yields the protein CASSPDSGTEDNEQFF.

The genes are TRBV2 and TRBJ1-2; no definite D call. Germline V lookup: CDR1 SNHLY, CDR2 FYNNEI. The CDR3 consists of 14 residues. V dropped 6 bases and J dropped 8 bases, with 19 bases sitting between them. The CDR3 nucleotides read TGTGCCAGCAGACTCGGACTCCTTTTCGAGGGCTACACCTTC. Translated, it gives CASRLGLLFEGYTF.

The chain couples TRBV10-3 to TRBJ2-2; 10 bases match TRBD1. Germline CDR1 ENHRY, CDR2 SYGVKD. This CDR3 has 16 residues. Trimming removed 3 bases from V and 5 bases from J; junction bases left unmatched: 6. CDR3 sequence reads: CAISEIPGQGTGELFF. CDR3 sequence (DNA): TGTGCCATCAGTGAAATACCGGGACAGGGGACCGGGGAGCTGTTTTTT.

The chain is built from TRBV6-5 and TRBJ1-1; 7 bases are a match to TRBD1. Germline V lookup: CDR1 MNHEY, CDR2 SVGAGI. Trimming at V came to 6 bases and at J to 8 bases, leaving 3 bases not matched to a gene. The CDR3 consists of 11 residues. The CDR3 nucleotides are TGTGCCAGCAGCCTACAGGGGGAAGCTTTCTTT. Translation: CASSLQGEAFF.

The J gene is TRBJ2-7, the V gene TRBV10-3; TRBD1 matches at 9 bases. After removal of 6 bases from V and 7 bases from J, the junction contained 10 bases not matched to a gene. The CDR3 covers 14 residues. Germline CDR1 is ENHRY and CDR2 is SYGVKD. The CDR3 DNA reads TGTGCCATCAGGCCGGGACAGGGAATTGGTGAGCAGTACTTC. As protein: CAIRPGQGIGEQYF.

The rearrangement joins TRBV7-9 to TRBJ2-2; D call uncertain. The CDR3 runs to 16 residues. Germline V gives CDR1 SEHNR, CDR2 FQNEAQ (reference sequence). With 3 bases removed from V and 1 base from J, the gap between germline ends came to 12 bases. CDR3 DNA: TGTGCCAGCAGCTTTTTACGGCCGGGGAACACCGGGGAGCTGTTTTTT. This sequence encodes CASSFLRPGNTGELFF.